The clone carrying this T cell receptor beta chain was seen more than once but under ten times. Its antigen is not identified. Clones were sequenced by immunoSEQ multiplex PCR, and TCRdb holds only the in-frame ones, with some missing. The top ten hold 2.5% to 3.5% of the sample, which has 160,000 or so clones, 88% seen once. This specimen comes from a study of cytomegalovirus exposure and HLA in healthy donors. General study findings and limits: The classifier, whose performance was assessed in both the original and validation cohorts, reportedly diagnosed cytomegalovirus status with high specificity and sensitivity. Later, an analysis found that TCR clusters from the first cohort tended to co-occur in the 120 or so validation repertoires.

The germline V gene has CDR1 LNHDA and CDR2 SQIVND (reference sequence). The CDR3 runs to 12 residues. Trimming took 5 bases from V and 7 from J, leaving 11 bases between them. Sample: PBMCs. This chain links TRBV19 with TRBJ1-2, with a tentative D call TRBD1 (5 bases). The TCR comes from a man aged 18 to 29 in good health and CMV-seronegative. The CDR3 reads CASSSRQTGYTF. In DNA, the CDR3 is TGTGCCAGTAGTTCCCGACAGACTGGCTACACCTTC. The full variable domain, its missing parts supplied by reference TRBV19 and TRBJ1-2, is DGGITQSPKYLFRKEGQNVTLSCEQNLNHDAMYWYRQDPGQGLRLIYYSQIVNDFQKGDIAEGYSVSREKKESFPLTVTSAQKNPTAFYLCASSSRQTGYTFGSGTRLTVV.